The T cell receptor (beta chain) under discussion was sequenced for a study of yellow fever vaccine responses in identical twins. CDR3 length: 15 residues. Trimming removed 6 bases from V and 2 bases from J, with 17 bases in between. Germline V CDR1 and CDR2: DFQATT, SNEGSKA (reference sequence). As regards this clonotype: The target antigen is unknown.

Notes on the study in general: Vaccine T cell responses of twins reportedly seemed partly convergent and partly personalized.

TCRdb called the RT-PCR reads again in MiXCR, with one record for every CDR3 protein. The profile covers approximately 13,000 distinct CDR3 sequences, with about 88% appearing a single time and 0.65% to 0.7% taken by the ten largest. The chain links TRBV20-1 to TRBJ2-4, with D hard to call. The sequence came from a woman between 18 and 29 years old who received the yellow fever vaccine. Sequencing was performed on T cells from blood (PBMCs), unsorted or a sorted subset (not recorded which), taken before or after yellow fever vaccination (not recorded which). The CDR3 loop reads CSAHPATQTKNIQYF. CDR3 DNA sequence: TGCAGTGCCCACCCTGCGACGCAGACCAAAAACATTCAGTACTTC.